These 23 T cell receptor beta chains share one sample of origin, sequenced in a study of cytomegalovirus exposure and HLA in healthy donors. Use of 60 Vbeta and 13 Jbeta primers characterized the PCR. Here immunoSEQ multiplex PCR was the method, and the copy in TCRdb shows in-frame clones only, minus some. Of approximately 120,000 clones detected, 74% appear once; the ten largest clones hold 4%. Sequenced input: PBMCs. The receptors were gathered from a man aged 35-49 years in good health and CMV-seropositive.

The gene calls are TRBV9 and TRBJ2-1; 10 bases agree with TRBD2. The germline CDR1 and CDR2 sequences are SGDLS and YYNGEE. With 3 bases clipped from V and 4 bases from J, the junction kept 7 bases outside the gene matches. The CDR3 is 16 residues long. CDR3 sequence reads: CASSDLTSGPYNEQFF. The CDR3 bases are TGTGCCAGCAGCGACCTGACTAGCGGGCCTTACAATGAGCAGTTCTTC.

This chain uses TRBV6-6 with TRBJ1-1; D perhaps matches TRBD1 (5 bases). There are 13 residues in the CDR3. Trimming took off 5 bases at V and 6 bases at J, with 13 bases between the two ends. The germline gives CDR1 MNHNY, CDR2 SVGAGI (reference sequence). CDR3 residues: CASSDPGGPEAFF. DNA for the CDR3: TGTGCCAGCAGTGACCCGGGGGGACCTGAAGCTTTCTTT.

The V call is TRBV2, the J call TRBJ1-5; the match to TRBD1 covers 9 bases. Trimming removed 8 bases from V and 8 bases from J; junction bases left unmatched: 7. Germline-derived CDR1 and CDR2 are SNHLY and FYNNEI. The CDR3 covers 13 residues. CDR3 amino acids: CASGDRGREPQHF. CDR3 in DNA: TGTGCCAGCGGAGACAGGGGGAGAGAGCCCCAGCATTTT.

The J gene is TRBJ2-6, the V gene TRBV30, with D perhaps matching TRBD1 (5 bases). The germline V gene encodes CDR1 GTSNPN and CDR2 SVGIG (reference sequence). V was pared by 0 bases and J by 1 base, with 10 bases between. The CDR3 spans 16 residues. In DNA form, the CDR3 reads TGTGCCTGGAGTGTAGGGGCGTTATCTGGGGCCAACGTCCTGACTTTC. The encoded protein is CAWSVGALSGANVLTF. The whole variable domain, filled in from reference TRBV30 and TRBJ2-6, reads SQTIHQWPATLVQPVGSPLSLECTVEGTSNPNLYWYRQAAGRGLQLLFYSVGIGQISSEVPQNLSASRPQDRQFILSSKKLLLSDSGFYLCAWSVGALSGANVLTFGAGSRLTVL.

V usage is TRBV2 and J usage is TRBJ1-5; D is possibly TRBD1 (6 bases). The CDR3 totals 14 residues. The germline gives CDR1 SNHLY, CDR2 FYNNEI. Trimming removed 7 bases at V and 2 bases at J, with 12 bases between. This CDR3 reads CASTTGFGNQPQHF. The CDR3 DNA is TGTGCCAGCACCACAGGGTTTGGCAATCAGCCCCAGCATTTT.

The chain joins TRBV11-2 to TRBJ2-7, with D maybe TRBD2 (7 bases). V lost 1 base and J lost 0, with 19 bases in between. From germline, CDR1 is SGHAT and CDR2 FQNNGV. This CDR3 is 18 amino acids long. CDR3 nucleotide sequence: TGTGCCAGCAGCTTAGGGGGGGGTAGGGGGACCAGCTCCTACGAGCAGTACTTC. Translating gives CASSLGGGRGTSSYEQYF.

CDR3 protein: CASDITGNTEAFF. The CDR3 DNA reads TGTGCCAGCGATATTACAGGGAACACTGAAGCTTTCTTT. V usage is TRBV5-6 and J usage is TRBJ1-1; D might be TRBD1 (5 bases). This CDR3 has 13 amino acids. The V end lost 7 bases, the J end lost 1 base, and 11 bases lay between the germline ends. Germline CDR1 reads SGHDT; CDR2 reads YYEEEE.

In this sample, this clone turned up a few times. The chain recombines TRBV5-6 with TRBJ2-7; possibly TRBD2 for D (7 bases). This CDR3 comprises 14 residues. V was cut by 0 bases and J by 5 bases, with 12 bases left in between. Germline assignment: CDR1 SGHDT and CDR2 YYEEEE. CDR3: CASSLAAGADEQYF. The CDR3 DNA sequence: TGTGCCAGCAGCTTGGCCGCGGGGGCTGACGAGCAGTACTTC.

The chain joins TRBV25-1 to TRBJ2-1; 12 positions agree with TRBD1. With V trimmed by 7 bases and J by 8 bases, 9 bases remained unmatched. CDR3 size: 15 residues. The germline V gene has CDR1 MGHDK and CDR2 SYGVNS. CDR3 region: CASKGGQGALDEQFF. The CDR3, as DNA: TGTGCCAGCAAGGGGGGACAGGGGGCTTTGGATGAGCAGTTCTTC.

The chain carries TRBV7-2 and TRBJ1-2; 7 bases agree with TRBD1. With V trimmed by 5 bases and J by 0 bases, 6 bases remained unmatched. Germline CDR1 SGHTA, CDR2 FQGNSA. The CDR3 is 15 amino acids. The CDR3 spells CASSLTGVANYGYTF. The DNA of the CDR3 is TGTGCCAGCAGCCTTACAGGGGTCGCTAACTATGGCTACACCTTC.

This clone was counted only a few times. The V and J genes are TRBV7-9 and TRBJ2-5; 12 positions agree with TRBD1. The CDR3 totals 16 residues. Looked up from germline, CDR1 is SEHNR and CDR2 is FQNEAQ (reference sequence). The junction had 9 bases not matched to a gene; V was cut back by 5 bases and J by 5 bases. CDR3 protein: CASSVGDRGLSETQYF. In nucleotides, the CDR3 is TGTGCCAGCAGCGTAGGGGACAGGGGGCTGTCGGAGACCCAGTACTTC.

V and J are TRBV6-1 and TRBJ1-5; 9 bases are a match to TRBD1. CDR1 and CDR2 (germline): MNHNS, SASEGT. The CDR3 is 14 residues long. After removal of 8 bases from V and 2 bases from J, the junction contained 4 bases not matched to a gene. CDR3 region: CASSDRGRNQPQHF. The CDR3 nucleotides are TGTGCCAGCTCGGACAGGGGACGCAATCAGCCCCAGCATTTT.

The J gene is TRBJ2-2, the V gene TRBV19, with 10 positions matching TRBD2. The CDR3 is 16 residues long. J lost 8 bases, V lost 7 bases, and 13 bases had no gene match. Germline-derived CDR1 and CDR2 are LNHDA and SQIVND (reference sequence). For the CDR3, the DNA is TGTGCCAGTATGAGTGTTGCTAGCGGGAGATCTGGGGAGCTGTTTTTT. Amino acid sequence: CASMSVASGRSGELFF. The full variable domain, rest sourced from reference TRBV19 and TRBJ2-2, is DGGITQSPKYLFRKEGQNVTLSCEQNLNHDAMYWYRQDPGQGLRLIYYSQIVNDFQKGDIAEGYSVSREKKESFPLTVTSAQKNPTAFYLCASMSVASGRSGELFFGEGSRLTVL.

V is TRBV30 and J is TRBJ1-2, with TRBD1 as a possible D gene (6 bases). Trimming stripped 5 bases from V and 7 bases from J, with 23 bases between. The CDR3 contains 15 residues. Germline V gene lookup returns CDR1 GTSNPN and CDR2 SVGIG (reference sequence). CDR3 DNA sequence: TGTGCCTGGTCGAACGGTGGACAGAAGACTGCTGGCTACACCTTC. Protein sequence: CAWSNGGQKTAGYTF. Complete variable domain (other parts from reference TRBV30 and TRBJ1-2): SQTIHQWPATLVQPVGSPLSLECTVEGTSNPNLYWYRQAAGRGLQLLFYSVGIGQISSEVPQNLSASRPQDRQFILSSKKLLLSDSGFYLCAWSNGGQKTAGYTFGSGTRLTVV.

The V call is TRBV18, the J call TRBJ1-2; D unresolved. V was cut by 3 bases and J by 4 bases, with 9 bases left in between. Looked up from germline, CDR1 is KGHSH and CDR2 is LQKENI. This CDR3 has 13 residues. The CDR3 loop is CASSPGVGYGYTF. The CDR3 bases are TGTGCCAGCTCACCCGGAGTGGGCTATGGCTACACCTTC.

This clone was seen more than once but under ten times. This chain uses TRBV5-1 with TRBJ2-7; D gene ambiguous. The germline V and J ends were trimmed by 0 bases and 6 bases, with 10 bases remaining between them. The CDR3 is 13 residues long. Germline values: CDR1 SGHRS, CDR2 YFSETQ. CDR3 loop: CASSLGAEREQYF. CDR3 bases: TGCGCCAGCAGCTTGGGGGCAGAACGCGAGCAGTACTTC.

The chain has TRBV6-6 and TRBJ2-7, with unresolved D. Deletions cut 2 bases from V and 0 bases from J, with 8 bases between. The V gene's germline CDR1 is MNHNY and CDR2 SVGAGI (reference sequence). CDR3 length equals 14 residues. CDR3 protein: CASSYTPGSYEQYF. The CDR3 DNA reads TGTGCCAGCAGTTACACGCCAGGCTCCTACGAGCAGTACTTC.

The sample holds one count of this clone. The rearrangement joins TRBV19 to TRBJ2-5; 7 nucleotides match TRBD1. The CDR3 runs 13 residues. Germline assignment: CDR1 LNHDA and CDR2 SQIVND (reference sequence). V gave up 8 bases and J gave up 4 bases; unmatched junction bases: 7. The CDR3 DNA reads TGTGCCAGTGGTGGGGCAGGGGGAGAGACCCAGTACTTC. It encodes CASGGAGGETQYF.

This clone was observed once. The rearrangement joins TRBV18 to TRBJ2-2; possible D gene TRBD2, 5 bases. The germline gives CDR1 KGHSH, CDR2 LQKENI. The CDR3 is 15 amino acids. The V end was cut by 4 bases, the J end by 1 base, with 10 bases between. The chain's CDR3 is CASSHRGRNTGELFF. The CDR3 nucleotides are TGTGCCAGCTCACATCGAGGGCGGAACACCGGGGAGCTGTTTTTT.

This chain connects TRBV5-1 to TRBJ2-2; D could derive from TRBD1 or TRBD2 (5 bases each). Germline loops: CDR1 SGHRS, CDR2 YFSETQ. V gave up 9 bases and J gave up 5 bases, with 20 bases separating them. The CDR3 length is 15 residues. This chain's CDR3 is CATRGDSLGTGELFF. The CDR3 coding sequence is TGCGCCACCAGAGGGGATTCATTAGGGACCGGGGAGCTGTTTTTT. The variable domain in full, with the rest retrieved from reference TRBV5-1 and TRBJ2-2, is KAGVTQTPRYLIKTRGQQVTLSCSPISGHRSVSWYQQTPGQGLQFLFEYFSETQRNKGNFPGRFSGRQFSNSRSEMNVSTLELGDSALYLCATRGDSLGTGELFFGEGSRLTVL.

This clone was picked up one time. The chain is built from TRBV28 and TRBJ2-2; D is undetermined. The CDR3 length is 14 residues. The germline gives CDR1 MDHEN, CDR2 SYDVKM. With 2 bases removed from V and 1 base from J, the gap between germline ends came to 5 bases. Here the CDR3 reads CASSLRVNTGELFF. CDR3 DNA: TGTGCCAGCAGTTTACGGGTGAACACCGGGGAGCTGTTTTTT. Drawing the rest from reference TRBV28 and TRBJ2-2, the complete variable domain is DVKVTQSSRYLVKRTGEKVFLECVQDMDHENMFWYRQDPGLGLRLIYFSYDVKMKEKGDIPEGYSVSREKKERFSLILESASTNQTSMYLCASSLRVNTGELFFGEGSRLTVL.

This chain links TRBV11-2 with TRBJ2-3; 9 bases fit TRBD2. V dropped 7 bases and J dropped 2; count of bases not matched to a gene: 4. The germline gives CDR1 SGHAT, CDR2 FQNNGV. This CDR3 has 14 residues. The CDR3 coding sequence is TGTGCCAGCACCGGACTAGCGTTCACAGATACGCAGTATTTT. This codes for CASTGLAFTDTQYF.

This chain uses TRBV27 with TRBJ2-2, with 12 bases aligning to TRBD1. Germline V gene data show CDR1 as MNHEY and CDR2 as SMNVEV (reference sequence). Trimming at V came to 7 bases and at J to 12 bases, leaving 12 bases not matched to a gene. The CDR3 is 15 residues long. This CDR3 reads CASTHPGQGANKLFF. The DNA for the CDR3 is TGTGCCAGCACCCATCCGGGACAGGGGGCTAATAAGCTGTTTTTT.